Below, one T cell receptor (beta chain) is given with its context. Only one count was recorded for this clonotype. Its antigen has not been determined. No per-base quality is available; no much larger clone lies one base away. A lone read gives weak evidence. The sample belongs to a study of response to subunit inactivated influenza vaccine (dated by TCRdb to about 2018). Background on the whole study: Deep quantitative profiling of the T cell receptor repertoire was used in the study to follow responses to a trivalent subunit inactivated influenza vaccine.

Based on the germline V gene, the CDR1 and CDR2 sequences are SNHLY and FYNNEI. Taken from cysteine to phenylalanine, the CDR3 has 14 residues. Kept here is only the CDR3 DNA, which spans 42 bases and is read in frame from base 1. Trimming removed 6 bases from V and 9 bases from J, leaving 15 bases between the germline ends. The library was generated by RT-PCR. TCRdb records Illumina HiSeq 2500 as the sequencer. The public sequencing data were trimmed at Q25 with fastp and processed into clonotypes with MiXCR by TCRdb, which kept only in-frame beta chains. When rows share a CDR3 protein, they turn into one entry using the most common DNA and genes. The sample table lists roughly 790,000 distinct CDR3 sequences, around 20% of them with a count of one. About 9.4% of the sample is in the top ten clones. The paper as a whole reports these results and caveats: The authors proposed that each seasonal influenza vaccination may bring in only a limited number of new T cells.

Here the sequenced sample was PBMCs from blood, taken roughly 5 days after vaccination. The sequence came from a man in his forties or fifties who received an inactivated influenza vaccine. Donor details come from another sample of the same person, matched by shared clones. In this chain, TRBV2 is recombined with TRBJ1-6; the D gene identity is not certain. The DNA is as follows: TGTGCCAGCAGGGCAGAAATGGAAGGTTCACCCCTCCACTTT. Its product reads: CASRAEMEGSPLHF.